This entry lists 27 T cell receptor beta chains sequenced from one sample in a study of spatial heterogeneity in lung cancer. TCRdb used MiXCR to reprocess the 5' RACE reads, holding one entry per CDR3 protein. Of roughly 75,000 distinct CDR3 sequences detected, 10% to 15% appear once; the ten largest clones hold more than 5.5%. Noted time point: sample taken at primary tumor resection. Whole RNA, which was extracted from tumor, nontumor lung tissue or frozen PBMC, was sequenced without any cell sorting. Sequenced material: PBMCs, taken at surgery. The receptor source for this set is a male donor with early-stage non-small cell lung cancer.

This clonotype was recorded a few times. The V and J genes are TRBV5-5 and TRBJ1-3, with a weak D call TRBD1 (5 bases). The germline gives CDR1 SGHKS, CDR2 YYEKEE (reference sequence). The CDR3 consists of 15 residues. Trimming shortened V by 4 bases and J by 1 base, and 12 bases separated the two germline ends. In DNA, the CDR3 is TGTGCCAGCAGCGTTACGGGGGTATCTGGAAACACCATATATTTT. Its protein product is CASSVTGVSGNTIYF.

This clonotype was counted a few times. The chain recombines TRBV4-3 with TRBJ1-3; D remains ambiguous. Germline CDR1 is LGHNA and CDR2 is YSLEER. The CDR3 length is 14 residues. Trimming took 2 bases from V and 7 from J, leaving 12 bases between them. The CDR3 bases are TGCGCCAGCAGCCAACTCGACATTTCGAACACCATATATTTT. Encoded protein: CASSQLDISNTIYF.

The chain couples TRBV4-3 to TRBJ2-7, with TRBD1 matching over 9 bases. The germline gives CDR1 LGHNA, CDR2 YSLEER. V lost 0 bases, J lost 3 bases, and 3 bases stayed unmatched. The CDR3 extends over 15 amino acids. The CDR3 here is CASSQDWDRVYEQYF. CDR3 nucleotides: TGCGCCAGCAGCCAAGATTGGGACAGGGTCTACGAGCAGTACTTC.

This clonotype was seen a few times. The rearrangement links TRBV7-9 to TRBJ2-4; 8 bases align to TRBD2. With V trimmed by 5 bases and J by 5 bases, 11 bases remained unmatched. The CDR3 is 16 amino acids. Germline V gene data show CDR1 as SEHNR and CDR2 as FQNEAQ (reference sequence). The DNA of the CDR3 is TGTGCCAGCAGCCCGGGAGGGGGGCCTGGTGAAAACATTCAGTACTTC. Translated: CASSPGGGPGENIQYF.

V gene TRBV7-6 combines with J gene TRBJ2-5; 11 nucleotides agree with TRBD2. V lost 3 bases, J lost 10 bases, and 4 bases stayed unmatched. The germline V gene encodes CDR1 SGHVS and CDR2 FNYEAQ. The CDR3 runs 13 residues. The CDR3 region has the DNA TGTGCCAGCAGCTTCACTAGCGGGAGTTACCAGTACTTC. Amino acids: CASSFTSGSYQYF.

This clonotype occurred a few times. The rearrangement links TRBV24-1 to TRBJ2-7, with TRBD1 matching over 10 bases. The CDR3 contains 15 residues. The V gene end was trimmed by 4 bases and the J gene end by 4 bases; junction bases not matched to a gene: 6. Per the germline V gene, CDR1 is KGHDR and CDR2 is SFDVKD. The CDR3 coding sequence is TGTGCCACCAGTGACCCCGGGACAGGGGCTTACGAGCAGTACTTC. Its protein product is CATSDPGTGAYEQYF.

This clonotype showed up just a few times. Here the CDR3 DNA reads TGTGCCAGTACTCCCGGGGTAACAGATACGCAGTATTTT. It encodes CASTPGVTDTQYF. The chain employs TRBV19 and TRBJ2-3; a possible D gene is TRBD2 (5 bases). CDR3 length equals 13 residues. V was pared by 7 bases and J by 3 bases, with 11 bases between. Germline CDR1 reads LNHDA; CDR2 reads SQIVND (reference sequence).

This chain links TRBV24-1 with TRBJ2-3; D possibly corresponds to TRBD2 (6 bases). Trimming took off 5 bases at V and 3 bases at J, with 11 bases between the two ends. The length of the CDR3 is 14 residues. Looked up from germline, CDR1 is KGHDR and CDR2 is SFDVKD. CDR3 region: CATSAAGSTDTQYF. The CDR3, as DNA: TGTGCCACCAGTGCGGCGGGGAGTACAGATACGCAGTATTTT.

The chain uses TRBV2 and TRBJ2-3; TRBD1 matches 7 bases. From germline, CDR1 is SNHLY and CDR2 FYNNEI. The junction had 3 bases not matched to a gene; V was cut back by 9 bases and J by 0 bases. CDR3 length: 13 residues. The CDR3 is CARVQGSTDTQYF. As DNA, the CDR3 is TGTGCCAGGGTACAGGGGAGCACAGATACGCAGTATTTT.

This clonotype was seen repeatedly, ten times or more. The V and J genes are TRBV6-1 and TRBJ1-5, with D tentatively TRBD1 (6 bases). The CDR3 length is 12 residues. The V end lost 7 bases, the J end lost 7 bases, and 11 bases lay between the germline ends. CDR1 and CDR2 from the germline V gene are MNHNS and SASEGT. CDR3: CASNWRGQPQHF. DNA of the CDR3: TGTGCCAGCAACTGGAGGGGGCAGCCCCAGCATTTT.

This clonotype was seen repeatedly, ten times or more. The chain combines TRBV5-4 with TRBJ2-5; tentative D call: TRBD1 (6 bases). V was clipped by 10 bases and J by 0 bases, with 10 bases between them. Germline CDR1 SGHNT, CDR2 YYREEE (reference sequence). The CDR3 runs to 12 residues. The CDR3: CAGGQNQETQYF. CDR3 DNA: TGTGCCGGTGGACAGAACCAAGAGACCCAGTACTTC.

Notes on this clonotype: A junction end diverges from the germline sequence, so it may reflect a read error. The rearrangement links TRBV5-1 to TRBJ2-5, with 9 positions matching TRBD1. Germline values: CDR1 SGHRS, CDR2 YFSETQ. The CDR3 totals 15 residues. The CDR3 protein is CASSLMTGGDETQNF. The CDR3 region has the DNA TGCGCCAGCAGCTTGATGACAGGGGGAGATGAGACCCAGAACTTC.

This clonotype was picked up many times. The rearrangement links TRBV5-6 to TRBJ1-1; TRBD1 matches 8 bases. The germline gives CDR1 SGHDT, CDR2 YYEEEE. Trimming cost V 4 bases and J 8 bases; bases outside gene matches: 7. The CDR3 extends over 13 amino acids. The CDR3 here is CASSEDRGREAFF. CDR3 nucleotides: TGTGCCAGCAGCGAAGACAGGGGAAGGGAAGCTTTCTTT.

This clonotype has a count of ten or more. V gene TRBV12-3 or TRBV12-4 combines with J gene TRBJ1-1; D not resolved. The CDR3 has 12 amino acids. The V end was cut by 6 bases, the J end by 6 bases, with 11 bases between. The CDR3 is CASSRNQPEAFF. In DNA, the CDR3 is TGTGCCAGCAGCCGAAATCAGCCTGAAGCTTTCTTT.

This clonotype is judged medium-sized. The rearrangement uses TRBV20-1 and TRBJ2-1; D not resolved. CDR3 length: 14 residues. The germline V gene encodes CDR1 DFQATT and CDR2 SNEGSKA (reference sequence). V was pared by 5 bases and J by 2 bases, with 13 bases between. CDR3 coding DNA: TGCAGTGCTCCTGACCCCGCCACCTACAATGAGCAGTTCTTC. Translated: CSAPDPATYNEQFF.

This clonotype appeared a few times. The chain uses TRBV5-4 and TRBJ2-1; TRBD2 matches 10 bases. This CDR3 region has 17 residues. The V gene's germline CDR1 is SGHNT and CDR2 YYREEE (reference sequence). J lost 6 bases, V lost 1 base, and 10 bases had no gene match. The CDR3 spells CASSLLPSGSWVNEQFF. CDR3 DNA sequence: TGTGCCAGCAGCTTGCTACCTAGCGGGAGCTGGGTCAATGAGCAGTTCTTC.

This clonotype was observed a few times. The chain uses TRBV5-1 and TRBJ1-2; no definite D call. The CDR3 has 13 amino acids. Per the germline V gene, CDR1 is SGHRS and CDR2 is YFSETQ. The ends were cut back, 2 bases at V and 8 bases at J, with 13 bases in the middle. Here the CDR3 DNA reads TGCGCCAGCAGCTTCGACCCCCCGGAAGGCTACACCTTC. Translated: CASSFDPPEGYTF.

This clonotype was found many times. The chain links TRBV20-1 to TRBJ1-2, with TRBD1 as a possible D gene (6 bases). The CDR3 is made up of 12 amino acids. Germline lookup yields CDR1 DFQATT and CDR2 SNEGSKA (reference sequence). V lost 5 bases to trimming and J lost 0 bases, with 7 bases between them. This CDR3 is CSAWTANYGYTF. The DNA of the CDR3 is TGCAGTGCTTGGACAGCTAACTATGGCTACACCTTC.

This clonotype was seen ten or more times. This chain connects TRBV7-9 to TRBJ2-7, with 7 bases lining up with TRBD1. J was trimmed by 8 bases and V by 2 bases; bases with no gene match: 9. Germline V gene lookup returns CDR1 SEHNR and CDR2 FQNEAQ (reference sequence). CDR3 length: 14 residues. The CDR3 reads CASSLPTGTAQQYF. The CDR3 bases are TGTGCCAGCAGCTTACCCACCGGGACAGCTCAGCAGTACTTC.

CDR3 residues: CASSPLAGEYTQYF. In DNA form, the CDR3 reads TGTGCCAGCAGCCCACTAGCGGGAGAGTATACGCAGTATTTT. This chain joins TRBV5-6 and TRBJ2-3; 11 bases match TRBD2. The V gene end was trimmed by 4 bases and the J gene end by 7 bases; junction bases not matched to a gene: 5. The CDR3 covers 14 residues. Germline V lookup: CDR1 SGHDT, CDR2 YYEEEE.

The chain joins TRBV6-6 to TRBJ2-1; D gene unclear. CDR3 length equals 12 residues. V dropped 2 bases and J dropped 6 bases, with 5 bases sitting between them. Germline-derived CDR1 and CDR2 are MNHNY and SVGAGI (reference sequence). In DNA form, the CDR3 reads TGTGCCAGCAGTTACGGCAGCAATGAGCAGTTCTTC. It encodes CASSYGSNEQFF.

This chain connects TRBV27 to TRBJ1-1; weak D call: TRBD1 (5 bases). Trimming left V 5 bases short and J 6 bases short, with 16 bases between. In germline, CDR1 is MNHEY, CDR2 SMNVEV (reference sequence). The CDR3 runs to 14 residues. The CDR3 bases are TGTGCCAGCAGTCCGACAGTCCGAGGCGCTGAAGCTTTCTTT. It yields the protein CASSPTVRGAEAFF.

V and J are TRBV11-2 and TRBJ2-7, with 7 bases identical to TRBD2. CDR1 SGHAT and CDR2 FQNNGV come from the germline V gene. The CDR3 spans 14 residues. V lost 5 bases and J lost 5; bases outside the gene matches: 9. Written as DNA, the CDR3 is TGTGCCAGCAGCCCCCCAGCGGGACCGAACGAGCAGTACTTC. This sequence encodes CASSPPAGPNEQYF.

This clonotype was observed a handful of times. V usage is TRBV5-1 and J usage is TRBJ2-1; 7 positions match TRBD2. V lost 0 bases to trimming and J lost 4 bases; unmatched junction nucleotides: 4. This CDR3 comprises 15 residues. CDR1 and CDR2 from the germline V gene are SGHRS and YFSETQ. CDR3 amino acids: CASSLASGIYNEQFF. The CDR3 region has the DNA TGCGCCAGCAGCTTGGCCAGCGGGATATACAATGAGCAGTTCTTC. Using reference TRBV5-1 and TRBJ2-1 for the parts outside the CDR3, the full variable domain is KAGVTQTPRYLIKTRGQQVTLSCSPISGHRSVSWYQQTPGQGLQFLFEYFSETQRNKGNFPGRFSGRQFSNSRSEMNVSTLELGDSALYLCASSLASGIYNEQFFGPGTRLTVL.

V and J are TRBV5-1 and TRBJ1-4, with D uncertain. This CDR3 comprises 13 residues. From germline, CDR1 is SGHRS and CDR2 YFSETQ. Deletions cut 2 bases from V and 7 bases from J, with 9 bases between. CDR3 amino acids: CASSLIPAEKLFF. In DNA, the CDR3 is TGCGCCAGCAGCTTAATCCCGGCTGAAAAACTGTTTTTT.

This clonotype was counted at least ten times. The CDR3 protein is CSARGGRRSDTQYF. The CDR3 region has the DNA TGCAGTGCTAGGGGCGGGAGGCGTTCGGATACGCAGTATTTT. The chain uses TRBV20-1 and TRBJ2-3; 8 nucleotides match TRBD2. Germline lookup yields CDR1 DFQATT and CDR2 SNEGSKA (reference sequence). The CDR3 is made up of 14 amino acids. Trimming at V came to 3 bases and at J to 6 bases, leaving 8 bases not matched to a gene.

This clonotype was seen more than once but under ten times. The rearrangement uses TRBV9 and TRBJ2-3; the match to TRBD2 covers 13 bases. CDR3 length equals 17 residues. V lost 4 bases and J lost 2; bases outside the gene matches: 7. CDR1 is SGDLS and CDR2 is YYNGEE in the germline V gene. Written as DNA, the CDR3 is TGTGCCAGCAGCCCCAGACTAGCGGGAGGCCACACAGATACGCAGTATTTT. Translation gives CASSPRLAGGHTDTQYF.